These T cell receptor beta chains were read from a single sample in a study of T cells in Graves' hyperthyroidism and ophthalmopathy. TCRdb recomputed calls from the multiplex PCR reads with MiXCR, one row per CDR3 protein. The repertoire has 300,000 to 400,000 distinct CDR3 sequences, over 10% of them found once; the top ten carry around 9.2%. The sequencing input was blood. The receptor source for this set is a woman aged 18-35 years with Graves' hyperthyroidism. The CDR3 runs from the conserved cysteine through the conserved F or W. D genes are given only for firm matches. Clone size is stated in some rows and not others, as once, few, many or a class when expanded.

v_gene	d_gene	j_gene	abundance	CDR3aa	CDR3nt
TRBV7-3	-	TRBJ2-7	many	CASSPTQGVEQYF	TGTGCCAGCAGCCCGACCCAGGGTGTCGAGCAGTACTTC
TRBV30	-	TRBJ1-6	many	CACGQPYNSPLHF	TGTGCCTGTGGACAGCCCTATAATTCACCCCTCCACTTT
TRBV5-1	TRBD1	TRBJ2-7	many	CASSVEGTASYEQYF	TGCGCCAGCAGCGTCGAAGGGACAGCTTCCTACGAGCAGTACTTC
TRBV7-9	-	TRBJ2-5	many	CASSWGDLRGQETQYF	TGTGCCAGCAGCTGGGGGGACTTGCGGGGACAAGAGACCCAGTACTTC
TRBV6-2/TRBV6-3	-	TRBJ1-3	few	CASSYRRGGNTIYF	TGTGCCAGCAGTTACCGGCGAGGTGGAAACACCATATATTTT
TRBV29-1	-	TRBJ1-3	few	CSVRQIDSGNTIYF	TGCAGCGTTCGACAGATCGACTCTGGAAACACCATATATTTT
TRBV9	-	TRBJ2-1	-	CASSPQGRGGYNEQFF	TGTGCCAGCAGCCCCCAGGGGCGCGGGGGATACAATGAGCAGTTCTTC
TRBV20-1	TRBD2	TRBJ2-3	many	CSARGLAASGGSTDTQYF	TGCAGTGCTAGAGGGCTAGCGGCCAGCGGGGGGAGCACAGATACGCAGTATTTT
TRBV5-1	-	TRBJ1-5	-	CASSLQGSVSNQPQHF	TGTGCCAGCAGCCTGCAGGGGAGCGTTAGCAATCAGCCCCAGCATTTT
TRBV7-3	-	TRBJ2-3	many	CASSLGSRGTDTQYF	TGTGCCAGCAGCTTAGGATCCCGCGGCACAGATACGCAGTATTTT
TRBV9	TRBD1	TRBJ2-7	few	CASSVVPGQGIHEQYF	TGTGCCAGCAGCGTTGTCCCGGGACAGGGGATCCACGAGCAGTACTTC
TRBV2	-	TRBJ2-1	many	CAITPGGPYNEQFF	TGTGCCATAACGCCAGGGGGGCCCTACAATGAGCAGTTCTTC
TRBV20-1	TRBD2	TRBJ2-3	many	CSVPGTSGSFDTQYF	TGCAGTGTTCCCGGGACTAGCGGTTCATTTGATACGCAGTATTTT
TRBV20-1	-	TRBJ2-5	few	CSATDDETQYF	TGCAGTGCTACGGACGACGAGACCCAGTACTTC
TRBV28	-	TRBJ1-3	many	CASSSPGNSGNTIYF	TGTGCCAGCAGTTCTCCCGGGAACTCTGGAAACACCATATATTTT
TRBV11-2	-	TRBJ2-2	-	CASSLGHWETGELFF	TGTGCCAGCAGCTTAGGCCACTGGGAAACCGGGGAGCTGTTTTTT
TRBV3-1	TRBD2	TRBJ2-5	many	CASSPRGDVETQYF	TGTGCCAGCAGCCCCCGGGGGGATGTGGAGACCCAGTACTTC
TRBV20-1	TRBD2	TRBJ2-3	many	CSARLAGSVDTQYF	TGCAGTGCTCGACTAGCGGGATCGGTGGATACGCAGTATTTT
TRBV12-3/TRBV12-4	TRBD2	TRBJ2-1	many	CASSLGTSGGYNEQFF	TGTGCCAGCAGTTTAGGGACTAGCGGGGGCTACAATGAGCAGTTCTTC
TRBV14	TRBD2	TRBJ2-3	-	CASSQGTSGNTDTQYF	TGTGCCAGCAGCCAAGGTACTAGCGGTAACACAGATACGCAGTATTTT
TRBV7-9	TRBD2	TRBJ2-4	few	CASSFAGGRGKNIQYF	TGTGCCAGCAGCTTCGCGGGGGGGCGCGGCAAAAACATTCAGTACTTC
TRBV6-1	TRBD1	TRBJ1-4	many	CASSLTGTTNEKLFF	TGTGCCAGCAGTTTGACAGGGACTACTAATGAAAAACTGTTTTTT
TRBV29-1	-	TRBJ1-2	many	CSVGVQDLNYGYTF	TGCAGCGTTGGTGTGCAGGACCTTAACTATGGCTACACCTTC
TRBV3-1	TRBD2	TRBJ2-5	many	CASSPGTRFTETQYF	TGTGCCAGCAGCCCCGGGACTAGGTTTACCGAGACCCAGTACTTC
TRBV6-5	-	TRBJ1-4	many	CASSYSGSTNEKLFF	TGTGCCAGCAGTTACTCGGGCTCAACTAATGAAAAACTGTTTTTT
TRBV14	-	TRBJ2-7	few	CASSPKIGSDEQYF	TGTGCCAGCAGCCCTAAGATCGGGAGCGACGAGCAGTACTTC
TRBV24-1	TRBD1	TRBJ2-2	few	CATSDLVVAGGTGELFF	TGTGCCACCAGTGATTTGGTTGTGGCAGGGGGCACCGGGGAGCTGTTTTTT
TRBV19	-	TRBJ2-1	-	CASSLMSGGNEQFF	TGTGCCAGTAGTCTTATGTCTGGAGGGAATGAGCAGTTCTTC
TRBV25-1	TRBD1	TRBJ1-5	few	CASRGGTGTSNQPQHF	TGTGCCAGCAGGGGCGGGACAGGGACTAGCAATCAGCCCCAGCATTTT
TRBV14	-	TRBJ2-5	-	CASSQDRVLYQETQYF	TGTGCCAGCAGCCAAGACAGGGTTTTGTACCAAGAGACCCAGTACTTC
TRBV15	TRBD1	TRBJ1-1	many	CATKGGTANTEAFF	TGTGCCACTAAAGGGGGGACAGCGAACACTGAAGCTTTCTTT
TRBV20-1	TRBD1	TRBJ1-1	many	CSARGGAGTVNTEAFF	TGCAGTGCTAGAGGAGGGGCCGGGACAGTGAACACTGAAGCTTTCTTT
TRBV7-2	TRBD1	TRBJ1-5	few	CASSIKTGNQPQHF	TGTGCCAGCAGCATTAAGACAGGGAATCAGCCCCAGCATTTT
TRBV28	-	TRBJ1-1	few	CASSWGQDTEAFF	TGTGCCAGCAGTTGGGGACAAGACACTGAAGCTTTCTTT
TRBV18	TRBD1	TRBJ2-7	-	CASSPVAPTGEQYF	TGTGCCAGCTCACCGGTAGCACCGACAGGGGAGCAGTACTTC
TRBV7-8	-	TRBJ2-6	many	CASSFGGGPSGANVLTF	TGTGCCAGCAGCTTCGGCGGGGGCCCCTCTGGGGCCAACGTCCTGACTTTC
TRBV7-3	-	TRBJ2-2	few	CASSPRGPGHLNTGELFF	TGTGCCAGCAGCCCCCGTGGGCCAGGACACTTGAACACCGGGGAGCTGTTTTTT
TRBV12-3/TRBV12-4	-	TRBJ1-1	many	CASSLYGTEAFF	TGTGCCAGCAGTTTATATGGCACTGAAGCTTTCTTT
TRBV3-1	-	TRBJ2-1	many	CASSPGLDEQFF	TGTGCCAGCAGCCCAGGGTTGGATGAGCAGTTCTTC
TRBV7-8	TRBD1	TRBJ1-1	-	CASSSDREAEAFF	TGTGCCAGCAGCTCAGACAGGGAGGCTGAAGCTTTCTTT
TRBV7-2	TRBD2	TRBJ2-7	many	CASSPPWVQRGEQYF	TGTGCCAGCAGCCCACCGTGGGTCCAGCGGGGGGAGCAGTACTTC